The next 30 T cell receptor beta chains were all read from a single sample in a study of graft-versus-host responses after intestinal transplantation. Repertoires were generated with immunoSEQ multiplex PCR, while TCRdb's copy carries only in-frame clones and drops some. The sample lists fewer than 100,000 clones, around 88% occurring once. The sequenced sample was PBMCs, obtained 255 days after intestinal transplant. Receptors were obtained from a human patient who received an intestinal transplant, so some T cells may come from the graft donor.

The genes are TRBV6-1 and TRBJ2-3; 7 positions agree with TRBD2. This CDR3 contains 15 residues. Germline CDR1 reads MNHNS; CDR2 reads SASEGT. Trimming took 1 base from V and 5 from J; bases not matched to a gene: 6. DNA of the CDR3: TGTGCCAGCAGTGAAGTCCCGGGCGGGGGAGATACGCAGTATTTT. Translated, it gives CASSEVPGGGDTQYF.

This chain connects TRBV7-9 to TRBJ2-1; D gene unclear. Per germline, CDR1 SEHNR and CDR2 FQNEAQ (reference sequence). Trimming took off 11 bases at V and 0 bases at J, with 17 bases between the two ends. This CDR3 is built from 15 residues. The CDR3 DNA reads TGTGCCTACGAGCCGGCCAGACACTCCTACAATGAGCAGTTCTTC. It codes for CAYEPARHSYNEQFF.

This clone was found once. V gene TRBV11-2 combines with J gene TRBJ2-5; D gene uncertain. CDR3 size: 15 residues. The germline CDR1 and CDR2 sequences are SGHAT and FQNNGV. The germline V and J ends were trimmed by 1 base and 4 bases, with 13 bases remaining between them. This chain's CDR3 is CASSLGLGVVETQYF. The CDR3 DNA sequence: TGTGCCAGCAGCTTAGGGCTTGGTGTCGTAGAGACCCAGTACTTC. The whole variable domain, filled in from reference TRBV11-2 and TRBJ2-5, reads EAGVAQSPRYKIIEKRQSVAFWCNPISGHATLYWYQQILGQGPKLLIQFQNNGVVDDSQLPKDRFSAERLKGVDSTLKIQPAKLEDSAVYLCASSLGLGVVETQYFGPGTRLLVL.

The chain carries TRBV28 and TRBJ2-7; D may be TRBD1 or TRBD2 (5 bases each). Between the trimmed V and J ends, which lost 8 bases and 0 bases, there was a span of 11 bases. CDR1 and CDR2 from the germline V gene are MDHEN and SYDVKM. The CDR3 runs 13 residues. CDR3 sequence reads: CASEGRSSYEQYF. The CDR3 coding sequence is TGTGCCAGCGAGGGACGGAGCTCCTACGAGCAGTACTTC.

This chain joins TRBV25-1 and TRBJ1-6; D is undetermined. The CDR3 covers 15 residues. Trimming stripped 5 bases from V and 6 bases from J, with 14 bases between. CDR1 is MGHDK and CDR2 is SYGVNS in the germline V gene. The chain's CDR3 is CASSMDGGLNSPLHF. The CDR3 nucleotides read TGTGCCAGCAGTATGGACGGCGGCCTTAATTCACCCCTCCACTTT.

The rearrangement uses TRBV18 and TRBJ2-7; 7 bases agree with TRBD2. The ends lost 6 bases at V and 2 bases at J; junction bases unmatched: 4. The CDR3 loop spans 13 amino acids. Germline V gives CDR1 KGHSH, CDR2 LQKENI. This CDR3 is CASSSGGPYEQYF. The CDR3, as DNA: TGTGCCAGCTCGTCGGGGGGACCCTACGAGCAGTACTTC.

The chain joins TRBV27 to TRBJ1-6, with a weak D call TRBD1 (5 bases). The CDR3 sequence is 12 residues long. Trimming cost V 9 bases and J 9 bases, with 12 bases left between them. Germline V lookup: CDR1 MNHEY, CDR2 SMNVEV (reference sequence). Written as DNA, the CDR3 is TGTGCCAGTGGGCAGGGTCCTTCACCCCTCCACTTT. It translates to CASGQGPSPLHF.

In regard to this clone: One end of the junction fails to match germline, which may point to a read error. The chain couples TRBV9 to TRBJ1-5; no clear D. The germline V gene has CDR1 SGDLS and CDR2 YYNGEE. The CDR3 runs to 13 residues. CDR3 region: CASSVDGNRPQHF. CDR3 nucleotides: TGTGCCAGCAGCGTAGACGGAAATCGGCCCCAGCATTTT.

The chain combines TRBV5-6 with TRBJ2-7; perhaps D is TRBD1 or TRBD2 (5 bases each). This CDR3 region has 12 residues. V gave up 0 bases and J gave up 6 bases, with 7 bases separating them. In germline, CDR1 is SGHDT, CDR2 YYEEEE. The CDR3 DNA reads as TGTGCCAGCAGCTTGGCTGGGGGCGAGCAGTACTTC. Translated: CASSLAGGEQYF.

The chain joins TRBV6-6 to TRBJ2-7; D is undetermined. Trimming pared 4 bases from V and 6 bases from J, leaving 16 bases between. Germline V gene lookup returns CDR1 MNHNY and CDR2 SVGAGI (reference sequence). This CDR3 contains 14 residues. The CDR3 sequence: CASSSPETLSEQYF. The CDR3 DNA sequence: TGTGCCAGCAGTTCGCCTGAAACCCTAAGCGAGCAGTACTTC.

The V call is TRBV19, the J call TRBJ1-1; 7 bases align to TRBD1. From germline, CDR1 is LNHDA and CDR2 SQIVND (reference sequence). The length of the CDR3 is 13 residues. V lost 4 bases, J lost 4 bases, and 3 bases stayed unmatched. CDR3 nucleotides: TGTGCCAGTAGTACCACAGGGGTCACTGAAGCTTTCTTT. It specifies CASSTTGVTEAFF. The full variable domain, its missing parts supplied by reference TRBV19 and TRBJ1-1, is DGGITQSPKYLFRKEGQNVTLSCEQNLNHDAMYWYRQDPGQGLRLIYYSQIVNDFQKGDIAEGYSVSREKKESFPLTVTSAQKNPTAFYLCASSTTGVTEAFFGQGTRLTVV.

Comments on this clone: The junction does not match germline at one end; this may be a read error. This chain links TRBV6-1 with TRBJ1-2; D unresolved. The germline V gene has CDR1 MNHNS and CDR2 SASEGT. This CDR3 region has 11 residues. The DNA for the CDR3 is TGTGCCAGCAGCCTCGGACCGCTTTGGTTCTTC. It codes for CASSLGPLWFF.

The chain uses TRBV5-6 and TRBJ1-1; tentatively, D is TRBD1 (6 bases). From germline, CDR1 is SGHDT and CDR2 YYEEEE. Trimming removed 3 bases at V and 5 bases at J, with 17 bases between. This CDR3 comprises 15 residues. CDR3 DNA: TGTGCCAGCAGCTCCCGGGGGGGCGTCGGGACTGAAGCTTTCTTT. Amino acids: CASSSRGGVGTEAFF.

This clone was seen more than once but under ten times. In the same sample, other DNA sequences code for this CDR3. The chain couples TRBV29-1 to TRBJ1-1, with 11 nucleotides matching TRBD1. Germline lookup yields CDR1 SQVTM and CDR2 ANQGSEA. CDR3 length: 13 residues. V shed 4 bases and J 4 bases; nucleotides not matched to a gene: 2. CDR3 region: CSVAGTGGTEAFF. In DNA form, the CDR3 reads TGCAGCGTTGCCGGGACAGGGGGCACTGAAGCTTTCTTT.

The chain links TRBV7-9 to TRBJ1-1, with D tentatively TRBD1 (5 bases). This CDR3 has 15 amino acids. Germline values: CDR1 SEHNR, CDR2 FQNEAQ (reference sequence). V was clipped by 6 bases and J by 0 bases, with 14 bases between them. DNA of the CDR3: TGTGCCAGCAGTACAGGACTGCGGCTGAACACTGAAGCTTTCTTT. It specifies CASSTGLRLNTEAFF.

The V gene is TRBV5-6, the J gene TRBJ1-2, with a tentative D call TRBD1 (5 bases). CDR1 is SGHDT and CDR2 is YYEEEE in the germline V gene. The CDR3 length is 16 residues. The germline V and J ends were trimmed by 5 bases and 5 bases, with 22 bases remaining between them. CDR3: CASRAGGPLSLYGYTF. As DNA, the CDR3 is TGTGCCAGCAGAGCCGGGGGTCCCCTTTCCCTATATGGCTACACCTTC.

The rearrangement links TRBV30 to TRBJ2-1; 8 nucleotides align to TRBD2. Unmatched junction bases numbered 0, after V lost 2 bases and J lost 0 bases. This CDR3 is built from 14 residues. Germline V lookup: CDR1 GTSNPN, CDR2 SVGIG (reference sequence). In nucleotides, the CDR3 is TGTGCCTGGAGTAGCGGGGGCTCCTACAATGAGCAGTTCTTC. This translates into CAWSSGGSYNEQFF.

The V gene is TRBV5-4, the J gene TRBJ2-2; D remains ambiguous. This CDR3 contains 15 residues. Germline V gene sequence: CDR1 SGHNT, CDR2 YYREEE (reference sequence). Trimming shortened V by 0 bases and J by 0 bases, and 6 bases separated the two germline ends. The DNA of the CDR3 is TGTGCCAGCAGCTTGGCGGGCGCGAACACCGGGGAGCTGTTTTTT. Protein: CASSLAGANTGELFF.

The rearrangement uses TRBV29-1 and TRBJ1-1, with D hard to call. CDR3 length: 11 amino acids. Trimming removed 6 bases at V and 6 bases at J, with 11 bases between. In germline, CDR1 is SQVTM, CDR2 ANQGSEA. DNA of the CDR3: TGCAGCGTCCCGAAATCCCCTGAAGCTTTCTTT. As protein: CSVPKSPEAFF.

This chain connects TRBV19 to TRBJ2-1; 7 bases map to TRBD1. Germline V gene sequence: CDR1 LNHDA, CDR2 SQIVND (reference sequence). Losses at the gene ends were 4 bases for V and 4 bases for J; bases not matched to a gene: 10. The CDR3 sequence is 16 residues long. This chain's CDR3 is CASSTLGQPVYNEQFF. The DNA for the CDR3 is TGTGCCAGTAGTACCCTGGGACAGCCGGTTTACAATGAGCAGTTCTTC.

The chain carries TRBV7-9 and TRBJ2-3; 7 bases match TRBD2. The germline V gene has CDR1 SEHNR and CDR2 FQNEAQ (reference sequence). This CDR3 comprises 15 residues. V lost 5 bases, J lost 5 bases, and 10 bases stayed unmatched. The CDR3: CASSGGSVAGDTQYF. As DNA, the CDR3 is TGTGCCAGCAGCGGAGGATCCGTAGCGGGAGATACGCAGTATTTT.

The gene calls are TRBV4-1 and TRBJ1-2; D perhaps matches TRBD1 (5 bases). The V gene lost 5 bases and the J gene lost 2 bases, with 18 bases spanning the gap. Germline assignment: CDR1 MGHRA and CDR2 YSYEKL. This CDR3 has 16 residues. The CDR3 spells CASSGDATGPNYGYTF. The CDR3 DNA sequence: TGCGCCAGCAGCGGCGACGCTACAGGACCAAACTATGGCTACACCTTC.

V gene TRBV2 combines with J gene TRBJ2-7, with D possibly TRBD1 on 5 matching bases. V lost 3 bases, J lost 6 bases, and 15 bases lay in between. The CDR3 sequence is 14 residues long. Germline V lookup: CDR1 SNHLY, CDR2 FYNNEI. The CDR3: CASSERSLGAEQYF. The CDR3 nucleotides read TGTGCCAGCAGTGAGAGAAGTTTAGGGGCCGAGCAGTACTTC. The full variable domain, in which reference TRBV2 and TRBJ2-7 provide the parts outside the CDR3, is EPEVTQTPSHQVTQMGQEVILRCVPISNHLYFYWYRQILGQKVEFLVSFYNNEISEKSEIFDDQFSVERPDGSNFTLKIRSTKLEDSAMYFCASSERSLGAEQYFGPGTRLTVT.

The genes are TRBV19 and TRBJ1-5; TRBD1 aligns across 7 bases. V was pared by 6 bases and J by 9 bases, with 11 bases of the junction left unmatched. Germline-derived CDR1 and CDR2 are LNHDA and SQIVND (reference sequence). This CDR3 comprises 14 residues. For the CDR3, the DNA is TGTGCCAGTAGACTAGGGGGCGAGGCTGCGCCCCAGCATTTT. This translates into CASRLGGEAAPQHF.

A few counts support this clone. The V and J genes are TRBV27 and TRBJ2-1, with 11 bases matching TRBD2. V was pared by 6 bases and J by 4 bases, with 5 bases of the junction left unmatched. Germline CDR1 reads MNHEY; CDR2 reads SMNVEV (reference sequence). The CDR3 contains 15 residues. CDR3 sequence: CASSILAGAYNEQFF. CDR3 coding DNA: TGTGCCAGCAGCATACTAGCGGGGGCTTACAATGAGCAGTTCTTC.

This chain links TRBV28 with TRBJ1-2, with D tentatively TRBD1 (5 bases). The V end lost 3 bases, the J end lost 2 bases, and 19 bases lay between the germline ends. This CDR3 is built from 17 residues. The germline V gene encodes CDR1 MDHEN and CDR2 SYDVKM. The CDR3 DNA follows: TGTGCCAGCAGTTTCTCCCCAGGGTCGGCTGAGAACTATGGCTACACCTTC. Amino acids: CASSFSPGSAENYGYTF.

The CDR3 reads CASSFGWNTEAFF. The CDR3 DNA reads as TGTGCCAGCAGCTTCGGGTGGAACACTGAAGCTTTCTTT. The gene calls are TRBV11-2 and TRBJ1-1; unclear D gene. The CDR3 length is 13 residues. The germline V gene has CDR1 SGHAT and CDR2 FQNNGV. V lost 3 bases and J lost 1, with 6 bases in between.

The chain links TRBV4-2 to TRBJ1-2; D gene uncertain. From germline, CDR1 is LGHNA and CDR2 YNFKEQ. Trimming took off 3 bases at V and 4 bases at J, with 15 bases between the two ends. The CDR3 loop spans 15 amino acids. The CDR3 DNA reads as TGTGCCAGCAGCCATGTCTCCGGAGAGCCCTATGGCTACACCTTC. This gives the protein CASSHVSGEPYGYTF.

This clone was seen a few times. The sample carries other DNA sequences with the same CDR3. The genes are TRBV19 and TRBJ2-7, with D possibly being TRBD1 (6 bases). The length of the CDR3 is 12 residues. Germline V gives CDR1 LNHDA, CDR2 SQIVND (reference sequence). CDR3 residues: CATRGGSYEQYF. In nucleotides, the CDR3 is TGTGCTACTAGAGGGGGCTCCTACGAGCAGTACTTC.

The V call is TRBV4-1, the J call TRBJ1-1; D gene ambiguous. The germline V gene has CDR1 MGHRA and CDR2 YSYEKL. The CDR3 consists of 14 residues. V was cut by 0 bases and J by 1 base, with 6 bases left in between. The CDR3 DNA sequence: TGCGCCAGCAGCCAAGATTGGGAGAACACTGAAGCTTTCTTT. Its protein is CASSQDWENTEAFF.